The rows below give T cell receptor beta chains drawn from one sample of a study of T cell responses to AZD1222 COVID-19 vaccine. The data were produced by immunoSEQ multiplex PCR, yet TCRdb's version contains in-frame clones alone and is incomplete. The profile shows 100,000 to 150,000 clones, about 79% of them singletons. The source material was peripheral blood, sampled 28 days after the second AZD1222 dose. The receptor set was obtained from an adult who received the AZD1222 COVID-19 vaccine. Each CDR3 is given with its conserved first and last residue. A D gene is named only where the DNA matches it firmly. Size is omitted from some rows. Given values are once, few, many or a class for expanded clones.

V gene	D gene	J gene	clone size	CDR3 DNA	CDR3 protein
TRBV4-3	-	TRBJ1-6	-	TGCGCCAGCAGCCGGGTAGGGGAGGCACCCCTCCACTTT	CASSRVGEAPLHF
TRBV5-1	-	TRBJ2-7	-	TGCGCCAGCAGCTTGTTTACGGGCACCTACGAGCAGTACTTC	CASSLFTGTYEQYF
TRBV5-1	-	TRBJ1-1	-	TGCGCCAGCAGCTTGTCAGCCCAGAATGAAGCTTTCTTT	CASSLSAQNEAFF
TRBV30	TRBD1	TRBJ1-1	few	TGTGCCTGGAGTGGCAGGGGGACGTTAGCTTTCTTT	CAWSGRGTLAFF
TRBV18	-	TRBJ2-1	-	TGTGCCAGCTCACCGAGGGGCAGCCTCAGGGGCAATGAGCAGTTCTTC	CASSPRGSLRGNEQFF
TRBV3-1/TRBV3-2	-	TRBJ1-1	-	TGTGCCAGCAGCCCTAGAACTGGGAGGGACACTGAAGCTTTCTTT	CASSPRTGRDTEAFF
TRBV7-2	-	TRBJ1-5	-	TGTGCCAGCAGCCCACCGTCGGGCAGAGGGAATCAGCCCCAGCATTTT	CASSPPSGRGNQPQHF
TRBV18	TRBD1	TRBJ1-4	-	TGTGCCAGCTCACCACAGGGGGCCGGAACTAATGAAAAACTGTTTTTT	CASSPQGAGTNEKLFF
TRBV12-3/TRBV12-4	-	TRBJ1-2	-	TGTGCCAGCAGTTTTCGAGGGGAAAGTGGCTACACCTTC	CASSFRGESGYTF
TRBV6-2/TRBV6-3	-	TRBJ1-2	-	TGTGCCAGCAGCCCGCGGGGTGGCTCTGGCTACACCTTC	CASSPRGGSGYTF
TRBV9	TRBD2	TRBJ2-2	once	TGTGCCAGCAGCCTAAAACTAGCGGGGATGACCGGGGAGCTGTTTTTT	CASSLKLAGMTGELFF
TRBV7-8	-	TRBJ2-7	-	TGTGCCAGCAGCTTCGGCCAACCTCCATACGAGCAGTACTTC	CASSFGQPPYEQYF
TRBV10-1	-	TRBJ2-6	-	TGCGCCAGCAGTGATGGGGGGTCTGGGGCCAACGTCCTGACTTTC	CASSDGGSGANVLTF
TRBV12-3/TRBV12-4	-	TRBJ1-2	-	TGTGCCAGCAGTGGGTCCGGGTATGGCTACACCTTC	CASSGSGYGYTF
TRBV10-3	TRBD1	TRBJ1-1	-	TGTGCCATCAGGAGCGCAGGGGGATCGAACACTGAAGCTTTCTTT	CAIRSAGGSNTEAFF
TRBV6-5	-	TRBJ2-2	-	TGTGCCAGCAGTCAGGCCGGGGAGCTGTTTTTT	CASSQAGELFF
TRBV11-3	-	TRBJ2-1	many	TGTGCCAGCAGCTTAGATGGGCGGAACGGGGAGGATGAGCAGTTCTTC	CASSLDGRNGEDEQFF
TRBV6-6	-	TRBJ1-5	-	TGTGCCAGCAGTTACACTCAGGGGCACAATCAGCCCCAGCATTTT	CASSYTQGHNQPQHF
TRBV3-1/TRBV3-2	-	TRBJ2-1	-	TGTGCCAGCAGCCAAGATCAATCCGTAGGGGCCCACAATGAGCAGTTCTTC	CASSQDQSVGAHNEQFF
TRBV13	TRBD1	TRBJ1-1	-	TGTGCCAGCAGCCAGGAGGGGACAGAGAACACTGAAGCTTTCTTT	CASSQEGTENTEAFF
TRBV28	-	TRBJ1-2	-	TGTGCCAGCACCAACGGGCTGAACTATGGCTACACCTTC	CASTNGLNYGYTF
TRBV5-1	-	TRBJ1-2	-	TGCGCCAGCAGCCCCTCCCAGGGGATAGGCTACACCTTC	CASSPSQGIGYTF
TRBV6-5	-	TRBJ1-4	-	TGTGCCAGCCTTAACCAGGTTTTTAATGAAAAACTGTTTTTT	CASLNQVFNEKLFF
TRBV27	-	TRBJ1-6	-	TGTGCCAGCAGTCCTACCGCTTACAGCGATTCACCCCTCCACTTT	CASSPTAYSDSPLHF
TRBV5-1	-	TRBJ2-7	-	TGCGCCAGCAGCTTTACAGGGCCCTACGAGCAGTACTTC	CASSFTGPYEQYF
TRBV7-2	-	TRBJ2-7	-	TGTGCCAGCAGCTTAGAAGGACTACGGGAGTACTTC	CASSLEGLREYF
TRBV4-1	-	TRBJ2-2	-	TGCGCCAGCACCCAGGGGGGGAACGCCGGGGAGCTGTTTTTT	CASTQGGNAGELFF
TRBV7-8	-	TRBJ1-5	-	TGTGCCAGCAGCGGGGGGGAACTCAATCAGCCCCAGCATTTT	CASSGGELNQPQHF
TRBV6-2/TRBV6-3	-	TRBJ2-1	-	TGTGCCAGCAGTTACTCTCCAACACGGGGTGTTTACAATGAGCAGTTCTTC	CASSYSPTRGVYNEQFF
TRBV9	TRBD1	TRBJ1-2	-	TGTGCCAGCAGCGTAGGCAGGGGGGGAGGCTACACCTTC	CASSVGRGGGYTF